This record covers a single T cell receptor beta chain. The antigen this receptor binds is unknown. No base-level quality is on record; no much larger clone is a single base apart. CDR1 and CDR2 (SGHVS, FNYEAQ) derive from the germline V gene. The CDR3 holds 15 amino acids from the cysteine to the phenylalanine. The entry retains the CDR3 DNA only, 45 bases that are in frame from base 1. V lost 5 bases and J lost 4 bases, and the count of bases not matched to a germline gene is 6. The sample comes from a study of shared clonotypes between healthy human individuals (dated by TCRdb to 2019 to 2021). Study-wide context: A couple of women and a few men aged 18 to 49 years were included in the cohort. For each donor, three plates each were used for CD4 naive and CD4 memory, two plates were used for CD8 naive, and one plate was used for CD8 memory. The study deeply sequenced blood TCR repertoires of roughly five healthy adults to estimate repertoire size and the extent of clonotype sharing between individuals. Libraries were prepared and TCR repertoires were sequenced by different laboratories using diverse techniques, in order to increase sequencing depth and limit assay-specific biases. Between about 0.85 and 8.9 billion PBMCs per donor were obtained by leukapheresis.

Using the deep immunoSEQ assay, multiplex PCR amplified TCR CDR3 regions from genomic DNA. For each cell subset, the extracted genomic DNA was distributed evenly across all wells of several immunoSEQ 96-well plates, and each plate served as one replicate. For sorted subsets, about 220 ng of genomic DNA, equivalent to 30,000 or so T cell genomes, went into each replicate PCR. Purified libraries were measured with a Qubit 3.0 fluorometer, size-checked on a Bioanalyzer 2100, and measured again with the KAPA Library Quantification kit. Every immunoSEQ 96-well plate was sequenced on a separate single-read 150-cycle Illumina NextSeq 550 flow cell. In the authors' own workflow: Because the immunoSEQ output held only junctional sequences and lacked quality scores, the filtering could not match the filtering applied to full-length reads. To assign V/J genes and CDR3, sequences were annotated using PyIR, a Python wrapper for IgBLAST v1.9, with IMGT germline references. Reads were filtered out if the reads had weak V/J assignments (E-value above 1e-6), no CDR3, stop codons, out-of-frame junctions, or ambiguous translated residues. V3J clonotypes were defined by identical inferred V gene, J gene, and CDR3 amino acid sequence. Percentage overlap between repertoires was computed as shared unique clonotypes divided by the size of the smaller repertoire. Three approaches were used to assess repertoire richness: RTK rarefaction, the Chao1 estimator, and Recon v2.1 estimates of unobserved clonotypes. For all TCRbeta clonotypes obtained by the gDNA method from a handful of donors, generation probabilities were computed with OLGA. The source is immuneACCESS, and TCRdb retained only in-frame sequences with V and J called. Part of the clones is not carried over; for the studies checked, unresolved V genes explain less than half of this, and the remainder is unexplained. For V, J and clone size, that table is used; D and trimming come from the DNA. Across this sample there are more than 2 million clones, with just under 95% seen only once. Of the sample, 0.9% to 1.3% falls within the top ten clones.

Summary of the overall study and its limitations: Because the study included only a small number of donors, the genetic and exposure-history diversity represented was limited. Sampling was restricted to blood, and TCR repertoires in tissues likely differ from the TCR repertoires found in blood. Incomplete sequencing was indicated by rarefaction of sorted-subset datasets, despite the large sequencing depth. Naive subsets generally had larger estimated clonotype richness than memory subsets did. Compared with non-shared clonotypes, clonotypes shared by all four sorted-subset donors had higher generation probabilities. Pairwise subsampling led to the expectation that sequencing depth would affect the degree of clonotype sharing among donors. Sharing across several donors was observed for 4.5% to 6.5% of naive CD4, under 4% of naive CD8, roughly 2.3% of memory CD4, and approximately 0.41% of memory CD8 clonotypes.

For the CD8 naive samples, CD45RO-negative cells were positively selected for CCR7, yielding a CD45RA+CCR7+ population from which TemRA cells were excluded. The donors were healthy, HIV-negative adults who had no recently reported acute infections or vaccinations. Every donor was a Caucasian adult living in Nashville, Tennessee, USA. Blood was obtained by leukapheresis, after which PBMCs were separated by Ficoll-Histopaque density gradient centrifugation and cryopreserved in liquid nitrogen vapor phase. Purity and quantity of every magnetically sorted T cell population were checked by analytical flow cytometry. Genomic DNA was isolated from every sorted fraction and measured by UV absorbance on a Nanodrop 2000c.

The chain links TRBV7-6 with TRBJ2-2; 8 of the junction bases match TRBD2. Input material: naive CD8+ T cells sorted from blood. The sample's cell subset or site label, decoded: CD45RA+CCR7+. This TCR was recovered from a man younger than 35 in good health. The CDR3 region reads CASSLLAGSTGELFF. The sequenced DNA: TGTGCCAGCAGCCTTCTAGCGGGCTCCACCGGGGAGCTGTTTTTT.